This T cell receptor (beta chain) comes out of a study of blood T cell repertoires in COVID-19. Background on the study: The study drew acute and convalescent COVID-19 samples from the United States, Italy and Spain.

Germline V gene data show CDR1 as SGHVS and CDR2 as FQNEAQ. This CDR3 region has 16 residues. With 4 bases clipped from V and 0 bases from J, the junction kept 9 bases outside the gene matches. Per the authors' pipeline: Reference gene primers were amplified, and this amplification served to estimate nucleated cell counts. Generated by immunoSEQ multiplex PCR, the TCRdb table keeps only in-frame clones and is missing some. That table furnishes V, J and clone size, whereas the DNA furnished D and trimming. This table holds around 250,000 clones, over 75% found once. The age range of participants was about 18 to 100 years, with residence in about two dozen US areas. Each participant's cohort was designated according to participant-reported clinical history.

Source material: PBMCs or T cells enriched from blood (not recorded which). This chain links TRBV7-8 with TRBJ2-7; 7 positions match TRBD1. This receptor was obtained from a woman in her 50s who had recovered from COVID-19. The CDR3 loop reads CASSSYRGLSSYEQYF. The CDR3 bases are TGTGCCAGCAGCTCATACAGGGGCCTAAGCTCCTACGAGCAGTACTTC. Based on the CDR3 plus reference TRBV7-8 and TRBJ2-7, the full variable domain is GAGVSQSPRYKVAKRGQDVALRCDPISGHVSLFWYQQALGQGPEFLTYFQNEAQLDKSGLPSDRFFAERPEGSVSTLKIQRTQQEDSAVYLCASSSYRGLSSYEQYFGPGTRLTVT.